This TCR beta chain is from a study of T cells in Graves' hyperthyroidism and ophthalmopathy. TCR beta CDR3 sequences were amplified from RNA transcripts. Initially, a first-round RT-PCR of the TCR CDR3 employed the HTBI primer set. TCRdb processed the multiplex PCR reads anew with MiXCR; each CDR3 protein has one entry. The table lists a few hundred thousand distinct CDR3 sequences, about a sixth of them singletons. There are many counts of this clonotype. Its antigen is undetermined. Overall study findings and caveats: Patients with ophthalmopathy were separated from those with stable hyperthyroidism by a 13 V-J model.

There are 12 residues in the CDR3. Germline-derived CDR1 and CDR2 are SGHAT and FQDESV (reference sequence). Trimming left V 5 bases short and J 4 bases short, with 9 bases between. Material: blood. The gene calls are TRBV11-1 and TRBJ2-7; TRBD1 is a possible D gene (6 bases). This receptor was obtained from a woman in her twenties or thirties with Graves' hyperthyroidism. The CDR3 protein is CASSTQGYEQYF. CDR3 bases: TGTGCCAGCAGCACACAGGGTTACGAGCAGTACTTC. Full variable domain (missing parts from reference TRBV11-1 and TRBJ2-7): EAEVAQSPRYKITEKSQAVAFWCDPISGHATLYWYRQILGQGPELLVQFQDESVVDDSQLPKDRFSAERLKGVDSTLKIQPAELGDSAMYLCASSTQGYEQYFGPGTRLTVT.